This T cell receptor beta chain was sequenced for a study of T cells in tuberculosis. Study at large: A South African cohort included IGRA-negative adolescents, latently infected IGRA-positive adolescents and adults with active tuberculosis.

Latent tuberculosis screening used tuberculin skin test and IGRA at entry. Trimming cost V 5 bases and J 7 bases; bases outside gene matches: 6. CDR1 and CDR2 (germline): SGHTA, FQGTGA. The CDR3 loop spans 14 amino acids. Clones were read by immunoSEQ multiplex PCR, and TCRdb kept only the in-frame ones, dropping some. Seen here are 30,000 to 35,000 clones, roughly 92% observed once, and the top ten hold roughly 2.2%. Study conclusions and caveats: Active tuberculosis alpha repertoires lay closer to GMM-specific TCRs than controls'.

This clone was seen only a few times. The antigen remains undetermined. The receptor's source is a donor aged 5 to 30 with latent tuberculosis or without tuberculosis infection. The sequencing input was PBMCs. The rearrangement uses TRBV7-3 and TRBJ1-5; 9 nucleotides align to TRBD1. The CDR3 sequence is CASSTQGALQPQHF. The CDR3 region has the DNA TGTGCCAGCAGCACACAGGGGGCTTTGCAGCCCCAGCATTTT.